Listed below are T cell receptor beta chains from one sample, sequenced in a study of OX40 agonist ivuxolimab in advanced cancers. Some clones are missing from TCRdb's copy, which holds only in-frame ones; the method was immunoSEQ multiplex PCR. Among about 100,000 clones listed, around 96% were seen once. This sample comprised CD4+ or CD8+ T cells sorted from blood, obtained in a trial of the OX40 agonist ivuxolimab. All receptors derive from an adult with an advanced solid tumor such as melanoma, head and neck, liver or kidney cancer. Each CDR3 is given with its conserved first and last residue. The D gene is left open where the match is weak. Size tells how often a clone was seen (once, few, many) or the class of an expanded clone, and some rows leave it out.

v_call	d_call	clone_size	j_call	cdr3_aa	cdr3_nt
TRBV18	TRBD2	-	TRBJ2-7	CASSPPAGGGAYEQYF	TGTGCCAGCTCACCACCGGCGGGGGGAGGAGCCTACGAGCAGTACTTC
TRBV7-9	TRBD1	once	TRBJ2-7	CASQWDRGHEQYF	TGTGCCAGTCAGTGGGACAGGGGTCACGAGCAGTACTTC
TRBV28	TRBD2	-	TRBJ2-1	CASSLLPGSGKGNEQFF	TGTGCCAGCAGTTTATTACCCGGGAGCGGGAAAGGGAATGAGCAGTTCTTC
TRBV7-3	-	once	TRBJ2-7	CASSDPGTESSEQYF	TGTGCCAGCAGCGACCCCGGGACCGAAAGTAGCGAGCAGTACTTC
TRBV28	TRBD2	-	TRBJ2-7	CASSPGWSGGYEQYF	TGTGCCAGCAGCCCCGGGTGGAGCGGGGGCTACGAGCAGTACTTC
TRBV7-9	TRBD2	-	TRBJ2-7	CASSLGTSGRSEQYF	TGTGCCAGCAGCTTAGGTACTAGCGGGAGGAGCGAGCAGTACTTC
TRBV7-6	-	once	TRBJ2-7	CASSRLTLGEQYF	TGTGCCAGCAGCCGACTGACGCTCGGCGAGCAGTACTTC
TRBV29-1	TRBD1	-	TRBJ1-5	CSVQGTGESNQPQHF	TGCAGCGTTCAAGGGACAGGGGAGAGCAATCAGCCCCAGCATTTT
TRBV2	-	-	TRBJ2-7	CASSEGETGYEQYF	TGTGCCAGCAGTGAAGGGGAGACAGGCTACGAGCAGTACTTC
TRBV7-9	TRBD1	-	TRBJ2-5	CASSYRQGSYQETQYF	TGTGCCAGCAGCTACAGACAGGGCTCGTACCAAGAGACCCAGTACTTC
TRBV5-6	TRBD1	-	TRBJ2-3	CASSRDSSDTQYF	TGTGCCAGCAGCAGGGACAGTTCAGATACGCAGTATTTT
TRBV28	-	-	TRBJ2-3	CASSFSEGPTDTQYF	TGTGCCAGCAGTTTCTCGGAGGGCCCCACCGATACGCAGTATTTT
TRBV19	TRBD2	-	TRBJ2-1	CASSGLAGGPGNEQFF	TGTGCCAGTAGCGGACTAGCGGGGGGGCCTGGGAATGAGCAGTTCTTC
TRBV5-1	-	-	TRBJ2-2	CATRAETNTGELFF	TGCGCCACAAGGGCGGAAACGAACACCGGGGAGCTGTTTTTT